This T cell receptor beta chain was obtained from a study of blood T cell repertoires in COVID-19. For the study at large: Researchers got acute and convalescent COVID-19 samples from the United States, Italy and Spain. PBMCs, B-cell-depleted T cells, or T cells were the source of the cDNA or gDNA that made up the material.

Original data processing: Nucleated cell number was recorded as an estimate derived from reference gene primer amplification. Assay: immunoSEQ multiplex PCR; the TCRdb copy retains only in-frame clones and omits some. V and J calls and clone size come straight from that table; D and trimming were deduced from the DNA. Here the sample spans over 40,000 clones, roughly 86% being singletons. V dropped 6 bases and J dropped 3 bases, with 12 bases sitting between them. Germline V gene data show CDR1 as MNHEY and CDR2 as SVGAGI. The CDR3 extends over 15 amino acids. The V and J genes are TRBV6-5 and TRBJ1-6; no clear D gene. The sequenced sample was peripheral blood. The sequence was collected from a human donor in a cohort sampled during active COVID-19. CDR3 sequence: CASRTYRDYNSPLHF. CDR3 DNA: TGTGCCAGCAGAACTTACAGAGACTATAATTCACCCCTCCACTTT.